What follows describes a single T cell receptor beta chain. Its antigen remains unidentified. No much larger clone is present one base from it, and per-base qualities are unavailable. The data were obtained in a study of CD8+ T cells in alopecia areata (dated by TCRdb to 2016 to 2018). At the level of the whole study: In both human patients and the C3H/HeJ mouse model, the study applied high-throughput TCRbeta sequencing to look at T cell clonal expansion in alopecia areata. Human TCRbeta sequencing covered scalp tissue and sorted CD4+ and CD8+ peripheral blood T cells from patchy and totalis/universalis alopecia areata patients and healthy controls. Scalp clonality was compared across normal scalp (n=4), patchy alopecia areata scalp (n=8), and alopecia totalis/universalis scalp (n=8). RNA was obtained with the PAXgene miRNA kit for fixed scalp, the miRNeasy kit for PBMCs, and the RNeasy kit for mouse skin. TCRbeta CDR3 regions were amplified by immunoSEQ multiplex PCR using 35 Vbeta forward and 13 Jbeta reverse primers.

There are 13 amino acids in the CDR3, from cysteine to phenylalanine inclusive. Of the read, only the CDR3 DNA is kept; its 39 bases are in frame from base 1. The V end loses 6 bases and the J end loses 0 bases, and a stretch of 11 bases separates them. Taken from the germline V gene, the CDR1 and CDR2 loops are SQVTM and ANQGSEA. The paper as a whole reports these results and caveats: Resident alphabeta T cells in normal human skin are also sequenced, complicating scalp TCR repertoire analysis, unlike mouse skin dominated by gammadelta T cells. Compared with normal scalp, lesional scalp had higher clonality and more expanded CD8+ clones, particularly in alopecia totalis/universalis, a pattern that suggests antigenic drive. Shared TCR sequences between patients were less evident than in mice, which may be partly attributable to HLA diversity in the patient population.

Library construction relied on the immunoSEQ multiplex PCR assay. For TCR sequencing, RNA was extracted from every sample and reverse transcribed into cDNA to serve as template. First-strand cDNA was synthesized using SuperScript III with a 2:1 mix of oligo-dT and random hexamers. A synthetic immune receptor repertoire was used to gauge amplification bias, and whatever bias remained was removed computationally. From the authors' description of their analysis: Raw reads were preprocessed to remove errors, and CDR3 was defined by IMGT conventions from the conserved cysteine to phenylalanine. To get clonality, Shannon entropy was normalized by log2 of the number of productive unique TCRs and the result was subtracted from 1. Whether each scalp clone was CD4 or CD8 was inferred by checking scalp TCRbeta sequences against the CD4 and CD8 repertoires from sorted blood. TCRdb holds this immuneACCESS table with in-frame rearrangements only. Some clones are missing; in checked studies, unresolved V genes explain under half, and the rest has no known cause. Clonal size and the V and J genes are those of that table, whereas D and trimming came from the DNA. Present in this sample are fewer than 70,000 clones, about 44% of which were seen just once. About 51% of the sample is held by the ten biggest clonotypes.

Lesional scalp punch biopsies and peripheral blood were obtained from alopecia areata patients. PBMCs were isolated by density centrifugation and stained for CD3, CD4 and CD8, after which CD4+ and CD8+ T cells were sorted on a FACSAria. Alopecia areata patients who were not treated were recruited through a multicenter biomarker study. For roughly five biomarker-study patients, blood CD8+ T cells were further sorted into NKG2D-low and NKG2D-high fractions. The rearrangement joined TRBV29-1 to TRBJ1-2; no D gene call is confident. This TCR came from a human donor with alopecia areata. Sequencing was done on a sample of NKG2D-low CD8+ T cells sorted from blood. The cell subset or site label corresponds to: sorted CD8+ NKG2D-low blood T cells. The CDR3 reads as follows: CSVRHVTNYGYTF. The nucleotides read TGCAGCGTGCGACACGTTACTAACTATGGCTACACCTTC.